These 23 T cell receptor beta chains share one sample of origin, sequenced in a study of T cell responses to AZD1222 COVID-19 vaccine. Here immunoSEQ multiplex PCR was the method, and the copy in TCRdb shows in-frame clones only, minus some. The sample carries some 100,000 clones, just under 90% recorded once. The sample in question was peripheral blood, obtained on day 0 of AZD1222 vaccination. The receptors here all came from an adult in good health.

This chain connects TRBV7-9 to TRBJ2-1, with D possibly TRBD1 on 6 matching bases. CDR1 is SEHNR, CDR2 FQNEAQ, per germline (reference sequence). The V and J ends lost 4 bases and 12 bases respectively, with 10 bases between them. The CDR3 spans 11 residues. The CDR3 coding sequence is TGTGCCAGCAGCTCAGGGGTTGGGCAGTTCTTC. Protein: CASSSGVGQFF.

V usage is TRBV4-2 and J usage is TRBJ2-5, with D possibly matching TRBD1 (6 bases). The CDR3 runs 17 residues. Between the trimmed V and J ends, which lost 0 bases and 2 bases, there was a span of 16 bases. Germline assignment: CDR1 LGHNA and CDR2 YNFKEQ. The CDR3 nucleotides read TGTGCCAGCAGCCAAGATCAGGGGTTGGGACGACAAGAGACCCAGTACTTC. Translating it yields CASSQDQGLGRQETQYF.

V is TRBV11-2 and J is TRBJ2-1, with a tentative D call TRBD2 (5 bases). The CDR3 is 13 residues long. Germline V CDR1 and CDR2: SGHAT, FQNNGV. V lost 3 bases and J lost 10, with 13 bases in between. The CDR3 DNA sequence: TGTGCCAGCAGCTTCTCTGAGGGCGGGGAGCAGTTCTTC. Its translation is CASSFSEGGEQFF.

The chain links TRBV10-3 to TRBJ2-3, with D unresolved. The V and J ends lost 2 bases and 4 bases respectively, with 10 bases between them. The CDR3 sequence is 14 residues long. The germline V gene encodes CDR1 ENHRY and CDR2 SYGVKD. CDR3 DNA: TGTGCCATCAGTGAGCCGGCTACCCCAGATACGCAGTATTTT. Translating it yields CAISEPATPDTQYF.

The chain combines TRBV2 with TRBJ2-1; D may match TRBD1 or TRBD2 (5 bases each). The V gene lost 8 bases and the J gene lost 1 base, with 30 bases spanning the gap. The CDR3 sequence is 20 residues long. Germline CDR1 SNHLY, CDR2 FYNNEI. The CDR3 region is CASLEGGLRRGPMSYNEQFF. CDR3 DNA sequence: TGTGCCAGCCTCGAAGGCGGGTTACGACGGGGACCCATGTCCTACAATGAGCAGTTCTTC.

The V gene is TRBV15, the J gene TRBJ2-1, with TRBD1 matching over 8 bases. The CDR3 consists of 13 residues. The germline CDR1 and CDR2 sequences are LNHNV and YYDKDF (reference sequence). With V trimmed by 2 bases and J by 9 bases, 3 bases remained unmatched. CDR3 coding DNA: TGTGCCACCAGCAGACAGGGGGCGTCTGAGCAGTTCTTC. Its translation: CATSRQGASEQFF.

The chain is built from TRBV9 and TRBJ1-1; 9 nucleotides agree with TRBD1. V trimming: 0 bases; J trimming: 5 bases; junction bases outside the gene matches: 8. The germline gives CDR1 SGDLS, CDR2 YYNGEE. The length of the CDR3 is 16 residues. The CDR3, as DNA: TGTGCCAGCAGCGTAGCCCAGACAGGGGGAAGGACTGAAGCTTTCTTT. Residues: CASSVAQTGGRTEAFF.

The chain carries TRBV4-3 and TRBJ2-7; D is unresolved. This CDR3 region has 14 residues. V gave up 1 base and J gave up 2 bases, with 9 bases separating them. CDR1 and CDR2 (germline): LGHNA, YSLEER. The CDR3 sequence is CASSQGRVAYEQYF. The CDR3 DNA follows: TGCGCCAGCAGCCAAGGTCGCGTCGCCTACGAGCAGTACTTC.

The chain combines TRBV19 with TRBJ1-5; 9 positions match TRBD1. The CDR3 has 16 residues. Germline CDR1 LNHDA, CDR2 SQIVND (reference sequence). Trimming removed 6 bases from V and 4 bases from J; junction bases left unmatched: 10. The CDR3 spells CASRTNPGTGNQPQHF. CDR3 nucleotide sequence: TGTGCCAGTAGAACTAACCCCGGGACAGGGAATCAGCCCCAGCATTTT. The whole variable domain, filled in from reference TRBV19 and TRBJ1-5, reads DGGITQSPKYLFRKEGQNVTLSCEQNLNHDAMYWYRQDPGQGLRLIYYSQIVNDFQKGDIAEGYSVSREKKESFPLTVTSAQKNPTAFYLCASRTNPGTGNQPQHFGDGTRLSIL.

This sequence joins TRBV5-6 and TRBJ1-3; maybe TRBD1 (5 bases). The germline gives CDR1 SGHDT, CDR2 YYEEEE. The V gene lost 2 bases and the J gene lost 3 bases, with 15 bases spanning the gap. The CDR3 covers 16 residues. The CDR3 sequence: CASSFRGSILGNTIYF. The CDR3 nucleotides are TGTGCCAGCAGCTTTCGGGGCAGCATCCTTGGAAACACCATATATTTT. The whole variable domain, filled in from reference TRBV5-6 and TRBJ1-3, reads DAGVTQSPTHLIKTRGQQVTLRCSPKSGHDTVSWYQQALGQGPQFIFQYYEEEERQRGNFPDRFSGHQFPNYSSELNVNALLLGDSALYLCASSFRGSILGNTIYFGEGSWLTVV.

The chain combines TRBV4-2 with TRBJ1-5, with D tentatively TRBD1 (5 bases). This CDR3 spans 15 amino acids. The germline V gene encodes CDR1 LGHNA and CDR2 YNFKEQ. Deletions cut 0 bases from V and 4 bases from J, with 10 bases between. The CDR3 sequence: CASSQDGAPNQPQHF. CDR3 DNA sequence: TGTGCCAGCAGCCAAGACGGGGCGCCGAATCAGCCCCAGCATTTT.

The rearrangement links TRBV7-2 to TRBJ2-1, with D possibly called TRBD1 or TRBD2 (5 bases each). Germline-derived CDR1 and CDR2 are SGHTA and FQGNSA. The V end was cut by 0 bases, the J end by 0 bases, with 6 bases between. The CDR3 runs to 15 residues. CDR3 amino acids: CASSLAGTSYNEQFF. CDR3 coding DNA: TGTGCCAGCAGCTTAGCGGGGACCTCCTACAATGAGCAGTTCTTC.

This chain links TRBV4-3 with TRBJ1-3; no firm D call. The CDR3 has 15 residues. The V gene lost 4 bases and the J gene lost 8 bases, with 18 bases spanning the gap. Germline V gene sequence: CDR1 LGHNA, CDR2 YSLEER. The CDR3 region is CASSRDSGSGDTIYF. CDR3 sequence (DNA): TGCGCCAGCAGCCGTGATTCGGGGTCAGGAGACACCATATATTTT.

The chain links TRBV28 to TRBJ2-7; no definite D call. This CDR3 has 12 amino acids. Germline V gene sequence: CDR1 MDHEN, CDR2 SYDVKM. V was shortened by 6 bases and J by 3 bases, with 9 bases between the two germline ends. CDR3 DNA sequence: TGTGCCAGCAGCACTACATACTACGAGCAGTACTTC. Residues: CASSTTYYEQYF.

This clone has only a few counts. The rearrangement uses TRBV9 and TRBJ1-2, with TRBD1 matching 8 bases. J lost 4 bases, V lost 4 bases, and 6 bases had no gene match. The germline V gene encodes CDR1 SGDLS and CDR2 YYNGEE. The CDR3 consists of 14 residues. The CDR3 bases are TGTGCCAGCAGCCTTGGACAGGGAGCCTATGGCTACACCTTC. The encoded protein is CASSLGQGAYGYTF.

V and J are TRBV6-2 or TRBV6-3 and TRBJ1-5; TRBD1 is a possible D gene (6 bases). Trimming took 5 bases from V and 2 from J, leaving 10 bases between them. Germline V lookup: CDR1 MNHEY, CDR2 SVGEGT. This CDR3 has 14 amino acids. The CDR3 reads CASSNRDGNQPQHF. As DNA, the CDR3 is TGTGCCAGCAGTAACAGGGATGGCAATCAGCCCCAGCATTTT.

The V gene is TRBV6-6, the J gene TRBJ2-7; 9 nucleotides line up with TRBD1. The CDR3 length is 14 residues. Looked up from germline, CDR1 is MNHNY and CDR2 is SVGAGI (reference sequence). V shed 6 bases and J 10 bases; nucleotides not matched to a gene: 13. The CDR3 region has the DNA TGTGCCAGCAGCCAGCCCCCCGGGACAGGGCCTCAGTACTTC. This gives the protein CASSQPPGTGPQYF.

J is TRBJ1-6 and V is TRBV12-3 or TRBV12-4; D is undetermined. CDR3 length equals 13 residues. V was cut by 9 bases and J by 10 bases, with 16 bases left in between. In nucleotides, the CDR3 is TGTGCCAGTACCGTGGGTGGTAACTCACCCCTCCACTTT. Its protein product is CASTVGGNSPLHF.

V and J are TRBV18 and TRBJ1-3; 8 bases are a match to TRBD1. There are 16 residues in the CDR3. Germline V gene lookup returns CDR1 KGHSH and CDR2 LQKENI. V was clipped by 2 bases and J by 9 bases; unmatched bases: 12. In DNA, the CDR3 is TGTGCCAGCTCACCATTAAAACCGGACAGGGCAACCACCATATATTTT. Translated, it gives CASSPLKPDRATTIYF.

CDR3 coding DNA: TGTGCCACCACGGGGGGGCGGAGAAGTGAGCAGTTCTTC. It yields the protein CATTGGRRSEQFF. The chain recombines TRBV15 with TRBJ2-1; 8 bases fit TRBD2. CDR1 is LNHNV and CDR2 is YYDKDF in the germline V gene (reference sequence). J lost 9 bases, V lost 7 bases, and 8 bases had no gene match. This CDR3 comprises 13 residues.

This chain joins TRBV4-3 and TRBJ1-1, with D perhaps matching TRBD1 (6 bases). There are 14 residues in the CDR3. V lost 1 base and J lost 11, with 17 bases in between. The V gene's germline CDR1 is LGHNA and CDR2 YSLEER. The CDR3: CASSQVGGAKAAFF. The CDR3 DNA sequence: TGCGCCAGCAGCCAAGTCGGGGGGGCCAAGGCTGCTTTCTTT.

This clone was observed once. The chain has TRBV18 and TRBJ1-5, with D possibly matching TRBD1 (5 bases). This CDR3 has 16 residues. Germline V gives CDR1 KGHSH, CDR2 LQKENI. Trimming shortened V by 3 bases and J by 1 base, and 13 bases separated the two germline ends. The CDR3: CASSPNPGGSNQPQHF. CDR3 DNA: TGTGCCAGCTCACCTAATCCCGGGGGGAGCAATCAGCCCCAGCATTTT.

The gene calls are TRBV6-2 or TRBV6-3 and TRBJ2-7; no clear D gene. The CDR3 covers 14 residues. The germline V gene encodes CDR1 MNHEY and CDR2 SVGEGT. V was clipped by 5 bases and J by 9 bases, with 20 bases between them. CDR3 sequence (DNA): TGTGCCAGCAGTCAAGCCCGTGGGGTGTCGGCGCAGTACTTC. Its translation is CASSQARGVSAQYF.